Listed here are 13 T cell receptor beta chains from one sample, sequenced in a study of patients and donors after allogeneic stem cell transplantation. In TCRdb, the RT-PCR reads were re-called with MiXCR into one record per CDR3 protein. The sample carries under 200,000 distinct CDR3 sequences, 24% recorded once. Sequenced input: blood, either unsorted or a sorted T cell fraction (not recorded which). The receptors shown here come from a human donor who was either an allogeneic HSCT recipient or a stem cell or donor lymphocyte infusion donor (not recorded which). It is not recorded whose cells these are; they may come from a transplant donor.

J is TRBJ2-3 and V is TRBV12-3 or TRBV12-4; 14 bases align to TRBD2. This CDR3 has 17 residues. V lost 5 bases, J lost 9 bases, and 13 bases stayed unmatched. Here the CDR3 DNA reads TGTGCCAGCAGTCACAGGCCGACTAGCGGGGGGGCGCACACGCAGTATTTT. The encoded protein is CASSHRPTSGGAHTQYF.

This clonotype has only one observation. This chain links TRBV5-4 with TRBJ2-7, with TRBD1 as a possible D gene (5 bases). This CDR3 comprises 13 residues. CDR1 and CDR2 (germline): SGHNT, YYREEE (reference sequence). V lost 2 bases and J lost 3, with 9 bases in between. The CDR3 loop reads CASSFDSRYEQYF. CDR3 bases: TGTGCCAGCAGCTTCGACAGCCGCTACGAGCAGTACTTC.

This clonotype was seen many times. This chain joins TRBV13 and TRBJ1-6; 7 bases line up with TRBD1. There are 15 residues in the CDR3. Germline V CDR1 and CDR2: PRHDT, FYEKMQ (reference sequence). Trimming at V came to 8 bases and at J to 10 bases, leaving 14 bases not matched to a gene. CDR3 nucleotides: TGTGCCAGCCAGACGAGGGGGCGAAATACCTCACCCCTCCACTTT. Amino acid sequence: CASQTRGRNTSPLHF.

This clonotype has ten or more counts. The rearrangement joins TRBV20-1 to TRBJ1-1; D remains unclear. Looked up from germline, CDR1 is DFQATT and CDR2 is SNEGSKA (reference sequence). V was trimmed by 3 bases and J by 3 bases, leaving 11 bases between them. CDR3 length: 13 residues. The CDR3 DNA reads TGCAGTGCTAGTACGCAGCTAGACACTGAAGCTTTCTTT. Its protein is CSASTQLDTEAFF.

The rearrangement links TRBV12-3 or TRBV12-4 to TRBJ1-5; D remains ambiguous. The CDR3 totals 15 residues. The V gene lost 6 bases and the J gene lost 7 bases, with 19 bases spanning the gap. The CDR3 protein is CASSPGEGLFQPQHF. DNA for the CDR3: TGTGCCAGCAGCCCAGGCGAAGGGCTATTCCAGCCCCAGCATTTT.

As concerns this clonotype: A junction end diverges from the germline sequence, so it may reflect a read error. The chain couples TRBV4-1 to TRBJ1-1; D is perhaps TRBD1 (6 bases). The CDR3 covers 15 residues. Germline CDR1 reads MGHRA; CDR2 reads YSYEKL. Here the CDR3 DNA reads TGCGCCAGCAGCAGCCCGGGGGGCGAATATACTGAAGCTCTCTTT. Amino acids: CASSSPGGEYTEALF.

The genes are TRBV11-3 and TRBJ1-1, with D maybe TRBD1 (5 bases). V lost 10 bases to trimming and J lost 0 bases, with 27 bases between them. Germline loops: CDR1 SGHNT, CDR2 YENEEA. The CDR3 is 18 amino acids. The CDR3 sequence is CATSSEGRDLQMNTEAFF. The CDR3 DNA reads TGTGCCACCTCATCCGAAGGTAGGGACCTTCAAATGAACACTGAAGCTTTCTTT.

The chain uses TRBV4-3 and TRBJ2-3; 12 nucleotides match TRBD2. The V gene end was trimmed by 1 base and the J gene end by 4 bases; junction bases not matched to a gene: 6. The CDR3 length is 17 residues. CDR1 LGHNA and CDR2 YSLEER come from the germline V gene. Written as DNA, the CDR3 is TGCGCCAGCAGCCAAGGACTAGCGGGAGCGACCCCAGATACGCAGTATTTT. Its translation is CASSQGLAGATPDTQYF.

The rearrangement links TRBV14 to TRBJ1-1; 12 bases align to TRBD1. CDR3 length: 17 amino acids. The ends lost 4 bases at V and 1 base at J; junction bases unmatched: 7. Looked up from germline, CDR1 is SGHDN and CDR2 is FVKESK. CDR3 sequence (DNA): TGTGCCAGCAGCCCCGGGACAGGGGGCTGGTGGAACACTGAAGCTTTCTTT. Translated: CASSPGTGGWWNTEAFF.

J is TRBJ1-6 and V is TRBV4-2; no clear D gene. There are 15 residues in the CDR3. Germline CDR1 reads LGHNA; CDR2 reads YNFKEQ. V was clipped by 4 bases and J by 3 bases, with 10 bases between them. The CDR3 spells CASSLAFSYNSPLHF. The CDR3 coding sequence is TGTGCCAGCAGCCTAGCCTTCAGCTATAATTCACCCCTCCACTTT.

The J gene is TRBJ2-7, the V gene TRBV5-1, with unresolved D. This CDR3 is 15 amino acids long. Trimming stripped 2 bases from V and 3 bases from J, with 15 bases between. CDR1 SGHRS and CDR2 YFSETQ come from the germline V gene. In DNA form, the CDR3 reads TGCGCCAGCAGCTTTTCCCTACTAACCTTCTACGAGCAGTACTTC. It yields the protein CASSFSLLTFYEQYF.

This clonotype appeared a few times. V usage is TRBV4-3 and J usage is TRBJ2-1; 14 bases fit TRBD2. CDR3 size: 16 residues. Germline CDR1 and CDR2: LGHNA and YSLEER. J was trimmed by 5 bases and V by 1 base; bases with no gene match: 1. CDR3 amino acids: CASSQVGLAGDNEQFF. CDR3 DNA sequence: TGCGCCAGCAGCCAAGTGGGACTAGCGGGAGACAATGAGCAGTTCTTC.

V usage is TRBV29-1 and J usage is TRBJ2-1; a weak D match, TRBD2 (6 bases). Germline CDR1 and CDR2: SQVTM and ANQGSEA. The length of the CDR3 is 14 residues. The V and J ends lost 3 bases and 0 bases respectively, with 9 bases between them. The DNA of the CDR3 is TGCAGCGTTGAGAGGGGACTCTCCTACAATGAGCAGTTCTTC. Residues: CSVERGLSYNEQFF.